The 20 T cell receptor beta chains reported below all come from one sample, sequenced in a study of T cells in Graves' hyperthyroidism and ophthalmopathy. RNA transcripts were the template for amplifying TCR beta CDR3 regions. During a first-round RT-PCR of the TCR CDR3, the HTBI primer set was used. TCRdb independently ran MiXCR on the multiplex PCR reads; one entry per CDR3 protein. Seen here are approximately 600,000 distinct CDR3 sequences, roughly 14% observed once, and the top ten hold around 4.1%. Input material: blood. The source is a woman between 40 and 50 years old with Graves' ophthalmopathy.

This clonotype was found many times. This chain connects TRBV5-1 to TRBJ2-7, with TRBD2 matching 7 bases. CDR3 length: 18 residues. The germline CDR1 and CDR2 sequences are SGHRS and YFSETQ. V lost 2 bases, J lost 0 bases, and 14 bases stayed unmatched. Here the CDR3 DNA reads TGCGCCAGCAGCTTTAGGGAGGGTACCGGGAGCAACTCCTACGAGCAGTACTTC. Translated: CASSFREGTGSNSYEQYF.

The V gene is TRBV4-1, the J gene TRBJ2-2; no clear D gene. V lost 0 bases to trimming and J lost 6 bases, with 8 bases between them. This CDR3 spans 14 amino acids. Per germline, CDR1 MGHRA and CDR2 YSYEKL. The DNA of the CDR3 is TGCGCCAGCAGCCAAGATCCCCGGGCCGGGGAGCTGTTTTTT. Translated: CASSQDPRAGELFF.

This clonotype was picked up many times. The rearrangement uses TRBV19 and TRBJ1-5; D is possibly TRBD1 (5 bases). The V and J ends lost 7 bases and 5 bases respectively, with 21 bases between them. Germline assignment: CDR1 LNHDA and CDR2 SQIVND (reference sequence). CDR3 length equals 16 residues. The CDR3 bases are TGTGCCAGTACCATAGGGACCGTGGGGGGGTATCAGCCCCAGCATTTT. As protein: CASTIGTVGGYQPQHF.

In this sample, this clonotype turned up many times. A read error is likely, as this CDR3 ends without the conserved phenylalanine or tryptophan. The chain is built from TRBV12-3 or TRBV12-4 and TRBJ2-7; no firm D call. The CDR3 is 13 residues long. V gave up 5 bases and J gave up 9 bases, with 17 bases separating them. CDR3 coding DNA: TGTGCCAGCAGTAGTGACTCGAGACACGTGCAGTACCTC. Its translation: CASSSDSRHVQYL.

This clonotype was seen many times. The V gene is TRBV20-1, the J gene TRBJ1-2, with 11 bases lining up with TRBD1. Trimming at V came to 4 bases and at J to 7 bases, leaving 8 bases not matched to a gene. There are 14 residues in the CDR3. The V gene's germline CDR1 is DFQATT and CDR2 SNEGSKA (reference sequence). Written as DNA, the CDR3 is TGCAGTGCTACTCGGACAGGGGGCTCTAGTGGCTACACCTTC. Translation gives CSATRTGGSSGYTF.

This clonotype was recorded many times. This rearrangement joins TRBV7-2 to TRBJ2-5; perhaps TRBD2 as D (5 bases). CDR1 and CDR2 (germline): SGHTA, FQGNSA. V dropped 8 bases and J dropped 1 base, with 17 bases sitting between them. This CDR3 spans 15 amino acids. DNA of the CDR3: TGTGCCAGCCCAAGATGGGAGTTTGGCCAAGAGACCCAGTACTTC. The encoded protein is CASPRWEFGQETQYF.

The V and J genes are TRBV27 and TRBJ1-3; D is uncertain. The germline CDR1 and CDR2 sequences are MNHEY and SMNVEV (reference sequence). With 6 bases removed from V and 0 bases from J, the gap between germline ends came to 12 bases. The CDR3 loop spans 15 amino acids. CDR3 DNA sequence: TGTGCCAGCAGCCGAGTCTACGCCTCTGGAAACACCATATATTTT. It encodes CASSRVYASGNTIYF.

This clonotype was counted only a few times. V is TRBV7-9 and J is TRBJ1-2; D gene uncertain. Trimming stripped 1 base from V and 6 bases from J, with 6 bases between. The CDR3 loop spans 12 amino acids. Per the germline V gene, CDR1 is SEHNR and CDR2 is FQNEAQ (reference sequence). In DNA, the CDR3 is TGTGCCAGCAGCTTAGAGGCCCATGGCTACACCTTC. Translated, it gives CASSLEAHGYTF.

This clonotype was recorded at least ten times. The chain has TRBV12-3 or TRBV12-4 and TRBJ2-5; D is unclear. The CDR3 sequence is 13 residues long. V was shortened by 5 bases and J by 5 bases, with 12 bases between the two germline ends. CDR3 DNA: TGTGCCAGCAGTCTAGAGGCCCAGGAGACCCAGTACTTC. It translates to CASSLEAQETQYF.

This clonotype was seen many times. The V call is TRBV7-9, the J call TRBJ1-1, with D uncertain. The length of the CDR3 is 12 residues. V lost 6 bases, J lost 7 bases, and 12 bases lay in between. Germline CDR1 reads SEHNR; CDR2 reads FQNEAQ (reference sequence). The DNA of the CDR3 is TGTGCCAGCAGGTCCTCAGGAGTTGAAGCTTTCTTT. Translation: CASRSSGVEAFF. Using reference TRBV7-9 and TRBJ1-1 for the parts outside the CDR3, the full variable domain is DTGVSQNPRHKITKRGQNVTFRCDPISEHNRLYWYRQTLGQGPEFLTYFQNEAQLEKSRLLSDRFSAERPKGSFSTLEIQRTEQGDSAMYLCASRSSGVEAFFGQGTRLTVV.

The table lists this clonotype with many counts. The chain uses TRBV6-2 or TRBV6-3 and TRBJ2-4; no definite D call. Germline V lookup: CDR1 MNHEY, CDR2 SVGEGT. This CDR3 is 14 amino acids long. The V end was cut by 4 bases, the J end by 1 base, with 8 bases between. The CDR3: CASSSQWAKNIQYF. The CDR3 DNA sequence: TGTGCCAGCAGTTCCCAGTGGGCCAAAAACATTCAGTACTTC.

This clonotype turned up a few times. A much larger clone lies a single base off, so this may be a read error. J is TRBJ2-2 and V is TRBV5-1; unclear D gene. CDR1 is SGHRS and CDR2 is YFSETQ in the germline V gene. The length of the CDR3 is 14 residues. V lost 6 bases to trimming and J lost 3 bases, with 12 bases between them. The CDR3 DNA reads TGCGCCAGCACCTTTCGTACGGACACCGGGGAGCTGTTTTTT. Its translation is CASTFRTDTGELFF.

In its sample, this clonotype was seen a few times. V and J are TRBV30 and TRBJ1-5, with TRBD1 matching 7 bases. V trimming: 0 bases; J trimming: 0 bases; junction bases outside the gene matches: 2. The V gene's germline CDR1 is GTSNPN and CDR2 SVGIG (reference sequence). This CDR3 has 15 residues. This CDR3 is CAWSVRQGSNQPQHF. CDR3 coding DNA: TGTGCCTGGAGTGTACGACAGGGTAGCAATCAGCCCCAGCATTTT. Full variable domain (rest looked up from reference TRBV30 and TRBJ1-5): SQTIHQWPATLVQPVGSPLSLECTVEGTSNPNLYWYRQAAGRGLQLLFYSVGIGQISSEVPQNLSASRPQDRQFILSSKKLLLSDSGFYLCAWSVRQGSNQPQHFGDGTRLSIL.

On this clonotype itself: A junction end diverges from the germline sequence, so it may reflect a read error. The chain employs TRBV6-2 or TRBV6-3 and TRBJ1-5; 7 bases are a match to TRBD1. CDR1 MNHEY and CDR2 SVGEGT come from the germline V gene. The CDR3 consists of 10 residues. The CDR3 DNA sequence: TGTACCAGCGGGTTTCAGGGGGTACATTTT. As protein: CTSGFQGVHF.

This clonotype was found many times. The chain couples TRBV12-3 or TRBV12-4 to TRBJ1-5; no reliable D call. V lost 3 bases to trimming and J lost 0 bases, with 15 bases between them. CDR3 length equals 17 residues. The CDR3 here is CASSFYFEANSNQPQHF. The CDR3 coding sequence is TGTGCCAGCAGTTTTTATTTCGAAGCAAATAGCAATCAGCCCCAGCATTTT.

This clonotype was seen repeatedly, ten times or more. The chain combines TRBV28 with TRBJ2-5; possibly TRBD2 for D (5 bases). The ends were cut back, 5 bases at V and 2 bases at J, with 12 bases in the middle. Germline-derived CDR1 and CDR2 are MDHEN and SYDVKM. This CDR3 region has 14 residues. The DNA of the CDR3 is TGTGCCAGCAGTCGTAGCGCATCTCAAGAGACCCAGTACTTC. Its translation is CASSRSASQETQYF.

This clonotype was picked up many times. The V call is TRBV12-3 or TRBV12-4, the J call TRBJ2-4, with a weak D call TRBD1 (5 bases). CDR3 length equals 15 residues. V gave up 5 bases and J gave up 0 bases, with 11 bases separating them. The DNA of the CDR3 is TGTGCCAGCAGTGATTCCAGGGTAGCCAAAAACATTCAGTACTTC. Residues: CASSDSRVAKNIQYF.

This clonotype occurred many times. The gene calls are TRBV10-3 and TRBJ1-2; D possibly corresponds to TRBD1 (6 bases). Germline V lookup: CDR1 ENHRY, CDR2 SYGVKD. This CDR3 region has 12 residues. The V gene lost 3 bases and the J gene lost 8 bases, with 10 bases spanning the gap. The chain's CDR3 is CAISEQGGGYTF. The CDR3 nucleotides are TGTGCCATCAGTGAACAGGGTGGAGGCTACACCTTC.

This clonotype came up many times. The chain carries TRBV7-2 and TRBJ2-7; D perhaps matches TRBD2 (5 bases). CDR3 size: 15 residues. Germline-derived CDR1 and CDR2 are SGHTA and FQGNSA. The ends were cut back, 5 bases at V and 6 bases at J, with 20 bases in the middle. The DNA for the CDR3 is TGTGCCAGCAGCCACGACGACCGGGATATTGCCGAGCAGTACTTC. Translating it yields CASSHDDRDIAEQYF.

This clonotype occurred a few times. Here the CDR3 reads CASSQRQGIRTEAFF. CDR3 bases: TGCGCCAGCAGCCAAAGACAGGGGATTCGCACTGAAGCTTTCTTT. The V gene is TRBV4-3, the J gene TRBJ1-1; the match to TRBD1 covers 8 bases. Trimming removed 2 bases from V and 4 bases from J; junction bases left unmatched: 6. The CDR3 loop spans 15 amino acids. Germline V CDR1 and CDR2: LGHNA, YSLEER.